One and the same sample provided the 32 T cell receptor beta chains below, sequenced in a study of T cell responses to AZD1222 COVID-19 vaccine. The repertoire was sequenced with immunoSEQ multiplex PCR; TCRdb's copy has only in-frame clones and lacks some. Of about 190,000 clones listed, around 93% are singletons. This specimen consisted of peripheral blood, obtained on day 0 of AZD1222 vaccination. All receptors come from an adult in good health.

The chain carries TRBV9 and TRBJ2-7; weak D call: TRBD1 (7 bases). CDR3 length equals 14 residues. The germline V and J ends were trimmed by 1 base and 4 bases, with 12 bases remaining between them. Germline V gene lookup returns CDR1 SGDLS and CDR2 YYNGEE. CDR3 region: CASSVSGGGYEQYF. The CDR3 DNA reads TGTGCCAGCAGCGTATCAGGGGGAGGATACGAGCAGTACTTC. Complete variable domain (other parts from reference TRBV9 and TRBJ2-7): DSGVTQTPKHLITATGQRVTLRCSPRSGDLSVYWYQQSLDQGLQFLIQYYNGEERAKGNILERFSAQQFPDLHSELNLSSLELGDSALYFCASSVSGGGYEQYFGPGTRLTVT.

The chain recombines TRBV3-1 (or the pseudogene TRBV3-2) with TRBJ1-1; D remains unclear. Germline CDR1 LGHDT, CDR2 YNNKEL (reference sequence). V dropped 4 bases and J dropped 13 bases, with 19 bases sitting between them. CDR3 length: 13 amino acids. CDR3: CASSRGPAGSVFF. DNA for the CDR3: TGTGCCAGCAGCCGAGGCCCGGCGGGGAGTGTTTTCTTT.

The V gene is TRBV6-4, the J gene TRBJ2-6; a weak D match, TRBD1 (6 bases). Per the germline V gene, CDR1 is MRHNA and CDR2 is SNTAGT. CDR3 length: 15 residues. Trimming cost V 6 bases and J 0 bases, with 9 bases left between them. The CDR3 coding sequence is TGTGCCAGCAGCGAAGGGGGCTCTGGGGCCAACGTCCTGACTTTC. This codes for CASSEGGSGANVLTF.

This chain links TRBV5-4 with TRBJ2-5; D call uncertain. Looked up from germline, CDR1 is SGHNT and CDR2 is YYREEE (reference sequence). The CDR3 extends over 11 amino acids. The V and J ends lost 4 bases and 4 bases respectively, with 5 bases between them. The chain's CDR3 is CASSHRETQYF. The CDR3 DNA sequence: TGTGCCAGCAGCCACCGAGAGACCCAGTACTTC.

The chain uses TRBV28 and TRBJ2-7; the D gene could be TRBD1 or TRBD2 (5 bases each). This CDR3 region has 16 residues. The germline CDR1 and CDR2 sequences are MDHEN and SYDVKM. V shed 3 bases and J shed 0 bases, with 15 bases lying between them. This chain's CDR3 is CASSLSGPTSSYEQYF. In DNA form, the CDR3 reads TGTGCCAGCAGTTTGTCGGGGCCGACGAGCTCCTACGAGCAGTACTTC.

This clone was observed once. The CDR3 DNA sequence: TGTGCCAGCAGTTCCTGGAAGGTGATGACTGAAGCTTTCTTT. The encoded protein is CASSSWKVMTEAFF. The chain has TRBV28 and TRBJ1-1; D is unresolved. Per the germline V gene, CDR1 is MDHEN and CDR2 is SYDVKM. The CDR3 runs to 14 residues. Trimming pared 4 bases from V and 5 bases from J, leaving 14 bases between.

This chain links TRBV2 with TRBJ1-4; D unclear. V lost 10 bases, J lost 8 bases, and 11 bases lay in between. The CDR3 contains 11 residues. Germline lookup yields CDR1 SNHLY and CDR2 FYNNEI. CDR3: CATTSGEKLFF. The CDR3, as DNA: TGTGCCACCACCTCTGGGGAAAAACTGTTTTTT.

The rearrangement joins TRBV4-1 to TRBJ2-7; weak D call: TRBD2 (5 bases). This CDR3 comprises 13 residues. V was clipped by 1 base and J by 5 bases, with 9 bases between them. Germline lookup yields CDR1 MGHRA and CDR2 YSYEKL. The CDR3 DNA reads as TGCGCCAGCAGCCAAGGAGGGTTCAACGAGCAGTACTTC. Translated, it gives CASSQGGFNEQYF.

This clone appeared once. The chain couples TRBV28 to TRBJ1-2, with D unclear. The CDR3 runs to 11 residues. Germline loops: CDR1 MDHEN, CDR2 SYDVKM. Trimming shortened V by 9 bases and J by 3 bases, and 8 bases separated the two germline ends. CDR3 bases: TGTGCCAGTTCCGCAGACTATGGCTACACCTTC. Translating gives CASSADYGYTF.

The chain links TRBV24-1 to TRBJ2-5, with 9 bases fitting TRBD2. The CDR3 runs 16 residues. Germline assignment: CDR1 KGHDR and CDR2 SFDVKD. Trimming cost V 3 bases and J 2 bases; bases outside gene matches: 6. CDR3 loop: CATSDPRLAAQETQYF. DNA of the CDR3: TGTGCCACCAGTGATCCCCGACTAGCGGCGCAAGAGACCCAGTACTTC.

V is TRBV10-3 and J is TRBJ2-5, with 7 bases matching TRBD2. V was pared by 7 bases and J by 5 bases, with 7 bases of the junction left unmatched. Germline CDR1 is ENHRY and CDR2 is SYGVKD. The CDR3 has 13 residues. This CDR3 is CAITPIGGETQYF. CDR3 bases: TGTGCCATCACTCCCATCGGGGGGGAGACCCAGTACTTC.

The chain joins TRBV3-1 (or the pseudogene TRBV3-2) to TRBJ2-3; TRBD2 matches 7 bases. Germline V gives CDR1 LGHDT, CDR2 YNNKEL (reference sequence). This CDR3 region has 13 residues. V dropped 4 bases and J dropped 7; count of bases not matched to a gene: 5. The CDR3 DNA is TGTGCCAGCAGCCCCGGCGGGAGACATACGCAGTATTTT. Protein product: CASSPGGRHTQYF.

This rearrangement joins TRBV19 to TRBJ2-1; TRBD1 agrees at 8 bases. Trimming took 4 bases from V and 5 from J; bases not matched to a gene: 7. The CDR3 covers 15 residues. Looked up from germline, CDR1 is LNHDA and CDR2 is SQIVND (reference sequence). CDR3 sequence: CASSTPGGFHNEQFF. The DNA of the CDR3 is TGTGCCAGTAGTACGCCAGGGGGCTTTCACAATGAGCAGTTCTTC.

In its sample, this clone was seen a few times. Other nucleotide sequences from this sample produce the same CDR3. The chain uses TRBV19 and TRBJ1-1; D ambiguous. CDR1 LNHDA and CDR2 SQIVND come from the germline V gene (reference sequence). V was clipped by 9 bases and J by 4 bases, with 9 bases between them. This CDR3 spans 11 amino acids. The DNA for the CDR3 is TGTGCCAGCAGTCTGGGCACTGAAGCTTTCTTT. This sequence encodes CASSLGTEAFF.

V gene TRBV29-1 combines with J gene TRBJ1-1; 8 positions agree with TRBD1. This CDR3 comprises 17 residues. The ends lost 0 bases at V and 2 bases at J; junction bases unmatched: 11. Per the germline V gene, CDR1 is SQVTM and CDR2 is ANQGSEA. This CDR3 is CSVEDFFGQGLNTEAFF. The CDR3 nucleotides are TGCAGCGTTGAAGACTTCTTCGGACAGGGCCTAAACACTGAAGCTTTCTTT.

This clone was observed once. V and J are TRBV15 and TRBJ2-5; a possible D gene is TRBD1 (6 bases). V lost 0 bases and J lost 5, with 7 bases in between. The CDR3 is 13 amino acids. Per germline, CDR1 LNHNV and CDR2 YYDKDF (reference sequence). As DNA, the CDR3 is TGTGCCACCAGCAGAGAGGGGGCCGAGACCCAGTACTTC. Protein: CATSREGAETQYF.

V usage is TRBV14 and J usage is TRBJ2-1, with D perhaps matching TRBD2 (5 bases). The germline V gene has CDR1 SGHDN and CDR2 FVKESK. The CDR3 is 15 residues long. Trimming shortened V by 4 bases and J by 3 bases, and 13 bases separated the two germline ends. The CDR3 sequence: CASSLPGSFYNEQFF. CDR3 nucleotide sequence: TGTGCCAGCAGCCTGCCGGGGTCTTTCTACAATGAGCAGTTCTTC.

This chain links TRBV29-1 with TRBJ2-1; 9 positions agree with TRBD2. The CDR3 sequence is 13 residues long. Germline V gene sequence: CDR1 SQVTM, CDR2 ANQGSEA. Trimming took 6 bases from V and 6 from J; bases not matched to a gene: 6. In nucleotides, the CDR3 is TGCAGCGTCGCCCCACTAGCGGGCAATGAGCAGTTCTTC. As protein: CSVAPLAGNEQFF.

J is TRBJ2-3 and V is TRBV9; D gene unclear. CDR1 is SGDLS, CDR2 YYNGEE, per germline. Trimming took 2 bases from V and 0 from J, leaving 1 base between them. This CDR3 contains 12 residues. CDR3 in amino acids: CASSVSTDTQYF. CDR3 in DNA: TGTGCCAGCAGCGTTAGCACAGATACGCAGTATTTT. Based on the CDR3 plus reference TRBV9 and TRBJ2-3, the full variable domain is DSGVTQTPKHLITATGQRVTLRCSPRSGDLSVYWYQQSLDQGLQFLIQYYNGEERAKGNILERFSAQQFPDLHSELNLSSLELGDSALYFCASSVSTDTQYFGPGTRLTVL.

V gene TRBV4-1 combines with J gene TRBJ1-1; D ambiguous. CDR1 is MGHRA and CDR2 is YSYEKL in the germline V gene. V was shortened by 1 base and J by 0 bases, with 9 bases between the two germline ends. The CDR3 extends over 15 amino acids. The CDR3 nucleotides read TGCGCCAGCAGCCAAGGTCGGTTCATGAACACTGAAGCTTTCTTT. This sequence encodes CASSQGRFMNTEAFF.

The genes are TRBV2 and TRBJ1-2, with 9 bases identical to TRBD1. V lost 10 bases, J lost 5 bases, and 8 bases stayed unmatched. Germline CDR1 SNHLY, CDR2 FYNNEI. The CDR3 is 13 amino acids. CDR3 nucleotides: TGTGCCACCCAAGACAGGGGGTCTTATGGCTACACCTTC. Encoded protein: CATQDRGSYGYTF.

The genes are TRBV28 and TRBJ2-5; tentative D call: TRBD2 (7 bases). Germline CDR1 is MDHEN and CDR2 is SYDVKM. There are 13 residues in the CDR3. The germline V and J ends were trimmed by 6 bases and 3 bases, with 11 bases remaining between them. The CDR3 here is CASSRGAEETQYF. In nucleotides, the CDR3 is TGTGCCAGCAGCCGGGGGGCCGAAGAGACCCAGTACTTC.

V and J are TRBV18 and TRBJ2-3; TRBD2 matches 15 bases. After removal of 2 bases from V and 3 bases from J, the junction contained 9 bases not matched to a gene. The CDR3 consists of 19 residues. CDR1 is KGHSH and CDR2 is LQKENI in the germline V gene. This CDR3 is CASSPVGLAGGPTTDTQYF. For the CDR3, the DNA is TGTGCCAGCTCACCAGTCGGACTAGCGGGAGGGCCTACGACAGATACGCAGTATTTT.

This clone showed up just once. This chain links TRBV29-1 with TRBJ2-2; D is possibly TRBD1 (6 bases). The CDR3 runs to 13 residues. Germline lookup yields CDR1 SQVTM and CDR2 ANQGSEA. The germline V and J ends were trimmed by 5 bases and 0 bases, with 7 bases remaining between them. The CDR3 DNA reads as TGCAGCGTTCAGGGGACGAACACCGGGGAGCTGTTTTTT. It is translated as CSVQGTNTGELFF.

The V call is TRBV5-8, the J call TRBJ1-3, with 7 nucleotides matching TRBD1. Germline V gene lookup returns CDR1 SGHTS and CDR2 YDEGEE. The V and J ends lost 4 bases and 4 bases, in that order; junction bases with no gene match: 8. This CDR3 is 15 amino acids long. CDR3 protein: CASSTRGFAGNTIYF. DNA for the CDR3: TGTGCCAGCAGCACCAGGGGGTTTGCCGGAAACACCATATATTTT.

CDR3 sequence reads: CASSPRTTTYEQYF. The CDR3 DNA sequence: TGTGCCAGCAGTCCCCGGACTACCACCTACGAGCAGTACTTC. The chain has TRBV27 and TRBJ2-7, with a weak D call TRBD2 (6 bases). Germline V CDR1 and CDR2: MNHEY, SMNVEV (reference sequence). Trimming shortened V by 5 bases and J by 2 bases, and 13 bases separated the two germline ends. The CDR3 runs 14 residues.

The chain employs TRBV6-4 and TRBJ1-6; D not certain. V was pared by 0 bases and J by 8 bases, with 5 bases between. The CDR3 consists of 13 residues. Germline CDR1 reads MRHNA; CDR2 reads SNTAGT. The CDR3 DNA reads as TGTGCCAGCAGTGACTCGTGGGATTCACCCCTCCACTTT. Its protein product is CASSDSWDSPLHF.

This clone has only one observation. The chain is built from TRBV28 and TRBJ2-7; 9 positions match TRBD1. The CDR3 sequence is 15 residues long. The germline CDR1 and CDR2 sequences are MDHEN and SYDVKM. V dropped 5 bases and J dropped 4; count of bases not matched to a gene: 9. The CDR3 nucleotides read TGTGCCAGCAGTCCATCGGACAGGGGTGGGTACGAGCAGTACTTC. Its translation is CASSPSDRGGYEQYF. Full variable domain (outside the CDR3, taken from reference TRBV28 and TRBJ2-7): DVKVTQSSRYLVKRTGEKVFLECVQDMDHENMFWYRQDPGLGLRLIYFSYDVKMKEKGDIPEGYSVSREKKERFSLILESASTNQTSMYLCASSPSDRGGYEQYFGPGTRLTVT.

The chain links TRBV5-1 to TRBJ2-4; 9 nucleotides match TRBD1. Germline V lookup: CDR1 SGHRS, CDR2 YFSETQ. The CDR3 consists of 17 residues. Germline trimming cut 4 bases from V and 7 bases from J; bases unmatched to any gene: 15. Here the CDR3 reads CASSPGGQGHVANIQYF. DNA for the CDR3: TGCGCCAGCAGCCCGGGGGGACAGGGCCATGTAGCCAACATTCAGTACTTC.

The table lists this clone with a count of one. V and J are TRBV27 and TRBJ1-2; 9 bases agree with TRBD1. The CDR3 contains 15 residues. Germline CDR1 is MNHEY and CDR2 is SMNVEV (reference sequence). The V gene end was trimmed by 0 bases and the J gene end by 4 bases; junction bases not matched to a gene: 3. The CDR3 sequence is CASSLSGTGIYGYTF. The DNA of the CDR3 is TGTGCCAGCAGTTTATCGGGGACAGGGATCTATGGCTACACCTTC.

The rearrangement uses TRBV3-1 (or the pseudogene TRBV3-2) and TRBJ1-6; D gene uncertain. The CDR3 runs 13 residues. Germline CDR1 and CDR2: LGHDT and YNNKEL (reference sequence). The V and J ends lost 1 base and 7 bases respectively, with 5 bases between them. CDR3 loop: CASSQGRNSPLHF. As DNA, the CDR3 is TGTGCCAGCAGCCAAGGGAGGAATTCACCCCTCCACTTT.

V gene TRBV20-1 combines with J gene TRBJ1-1, with D perhaps matching TRBD1 (6 bases). The V end lost 5 bases, the J end lost 11 bases, and 15 bases lay between the germline ends. The germline gives CDR1 DFQATT, CDR2 SNEGSKA (reference sequence). The CDR3 has 11 amino acids. CDR3 bases: TGCAGTGCTCCGAGGGACAAGGCGGCTTTCTTT. Its protein is CSAPRDKAAFF.